This T cell receptor (beta chain) originates from a study of spatial heterogeneity in lung cancer. Study-wide context: There were consistently more beta-chain sequences detected than alpha-chain sequences. Raw reads contained each unique TCR and UMI combination more than ten times on average.

There are 13 residues in the CDR3. Trimming removed 5 bases from V and 3 bases from J; junction bases left unmatched: 3. The germline gives CDR1 SGHTA, CDR2 FQGTGA. Time point given: sample taken at primary tumor resection. Tumor, nontumor lung or frozen PBMC supplied whole RNA that was sequenced unsorted. Samples came from 72 TRACERx patients with untreated early-stage lung cancer. In this sample, this clonotype turned up many times. Its specificity is not known. TCRdb reprocessed the 5' RACE reads via MiXCR and lists one record per CDR3 protein. The data show roughly 10,000 distinct CDR3 sequences, with 4.5% to 6% seen just once and 25% to 30% held by the top ten. The study's findings and limits: In blood, ubiquitous expanded tumor TCRs appeared more at resection than follow-up.

Here the sequenced sample was PBMCs, taken at surgery. This sequence joins TRBV7-3 and TRBJ1-1; 7 positions agree with TRBD1. The TCR sequence derives from a male donor with early-stage non-small cell lung cancer. CDR3 in amino acids: CASSQTGDTEAFF. CDR3 sequence (DNA): TGTGCCAGCAGCCAAACAGGGGACACTGAAGCTTTCTTT.